The source of this T cell receptor beta chain is a study of untreated major depressive disorder. This CDR3 has 14 residues. The germline V gene has CDR1 KGHSH and CDR2 LQKENI. The ends were cut back, 3 bases at V and 6 bases at J, with 11 bases in the middle. A note on this clone: Antigen unknown.

Here immunoSEQ multiplex PCR was the method, and the copy in TCRdb shows in-frame clones only, minus some. The repertoire holds around 20,000 clones, with roughly 91% as singletons. Broader study findings: Sequencing showed nonsignificant TRBV25-01 and TRBV02-01 differences matching flow cytometry.

The receptor's source is a woman aged 35 to 49 in good health. The V call is TRBV18, the J call TRBJ2-2; D gene uncertain. Input material: CD4+ T cells from PBMCs. The CDR3, as DNA: TGTGCCAGCTCACCGGACCCAACCGCCGGGGAGCTGTTTTTT. Encoded protein: CASSPDPTAGELFF.